This T cell receptor (beta chain) was captured by sequencing in a study of CD8+CD57+ T cells in acquired aplastic anemia. For the study at large: Sorting CD4+ and CD8+ cells gave DNA averaging approximately 3 ug. For CD4+ cells, healthy donors had an average of roughly 11 million reads.

This clonotype was picked up many times. Its antigen is undetermined. General study results and limits: Sharing between patients and controls was observed for about 27 CD8+ CDR3 sequences. No significant patient-versus-control difference appeared in CD8+ Simpson's diversity.

Genomic DNA acted as the template from which TCR beta VDJ combination and CDR3 sequence profiling were carried out. MiXCR, applied by TCRdb to the reads, yields one record per CDR3 protein. Altogether about 160,000 distinct CDR3 sequences are present, roughly 40% being singletons, with the ten largest covering 1.1%. Germline loops: CDR1 MGHRA, CDR2 YSYEKL. Trimming shortened V by 4 bases and J by 0 bases, and 10 bases separated the two germline ends. The length of the CDR3 is 15 residues. The origin of this receptor is a human donor in good health. Material for sequencing was sorted CD4+, CD8+, or CD8+CD57+ T cells (not recorded which) from PBMCs. This rearrangement joins TRBV4-1 to TRBJ2-1; D not resolved. CDR3 sequence: CASSPISSSYNEQFF. DNA for the CDR3: TGCGCCAGCAGCCCTATTAGTAGCTCCTACAATGAGCAGTTCTTC.